This is a list of T cell receptor beta chains from one sample in a study of patients and donors after allogeneic stem cell transplantation. Via MiXCR, TCRdb re-called the RT-PCR reads, giving one row per CDR3 protein. The data contain a few hundred thousand distinct CDR3 sequences, around 14% of them seen just once; the ten biggest clones take up approximately 10%. The sample was blood, either unsorted or a sorted T cell fraction (not recorded which). These receptors were collected from a human donor who was either an allogeneic HSCT recipient or a stem cell or donor lymphocyte infusion donor (not recorded which). It is not recorded whose cells these are; they may come from a transplant donor. CDR3s include the opening cysteine and the closing phenylalanine or tryptophan.

>TRBJ2-5|TRBV6-5
CASSSGTSGGETQYF
>TRBJ2-5|TRBV15
CATSRDLALGQETQYF
>TRBJ2-7|TRBV7-9
CASSLMTVADYEQYF
>TRBJ2-2|TRBV20-1
CSARGTAGELFF
>TRBJ2-1|TRBV4-1
CASSPLAGGHAPRQFF
>TRBJ1-2|TRBV20-1
CSARGHVADYGYTF
>TRBJ2-2|TRBV7-3
CASSPPGGENTGELFF
>TRBJ2-7|TRBV12-1
CASSFEVSALTYEQYF
>TRBJ1-3|TRBV7-9
CASSLQGRGGNTIYF
>TRBJ1-2|TRBV29-1
CSVGEDSNSYGYTF
>TRBJ2-3|TRBV20-1
CSARVPLATGQYF
>TRBJ2-1|TRBV16
CASSQSRGANEQFF
>TRBJ2-5|TRBV5-1
CASSYGLEETQYF
>TRBJ1-6|TRBV19
CASSITVNSPLHF
>TRBJ2-3|TRBV7-3
CASSPAGVSTDTQYF
>TRBJ1-5|TRBV4-1
CASSQEGLRGFDQPQHF
>TRBJ2-3|TRBV7-9
CASSSLGGRSTDTQYF
>TRBJ1-2|TRBV18
CASSPSENYGYTF
>TRBJ2-7|TRBV6-1
CATSVGQGTFEQYF
>TRBJ1-5|TRBV27
CATNSPQNGPQHF
>TRBJ1-1|TRBV2
CASSELGRGNTEAFF
>TRBJ1-5|TRBV6-1
CASSPGALSNQPQHF
>TRBJ2-7|TRBV6-2/TRBV6-3
CASSYSIGNRDSYEQYF
>TRBJ1-2|TRBV6-1
CASSFTDRPYGYTF
>TRBJ1-1|TRBV9
CASSVGVVGAEAFF
>TRBJ2-2|TRBV20-1
CSARDKIHGSGSGGELFF
>TRBJ2-5|TRBV7-2
CASRGRSQETQYF
>TRBJ1-1|TRBV4-1
CASSQATGRAGDTEAFF
>TRBJ1-1|TRBV20-1
CSATGHLTEAFF
>TRBJ2-7|TRBV12-3/TRBV12-4
CASSFTFWPERTYEQYF
>TRBJ1-1|TRBV12-3/TRBV12-4
CASSLTGTMNTEAFF
>TRBJ1-1|TRBV5-1
CASSFSGTGVTEAFF
>TRBJ2-1|TRBV20-1
CSAKRTSGGVYNEQFF
>TRBJ2-1|TRBV5-1
CASSFWDTSVGSYNEQFF
>TRBJ1-1|TRBV11-3
CASSLATGRNEAFF
>TRBJ2-3|TRBV5-1
CASSLAGAGSTDTQYF
>TRBJ1-5|TRBV19
CASSIAGGGQPQHF
>TRBJ2-7|TRBV12-3/TRBV12-4
CASSFRLRPYEQYF
>TRBJ1-3|TRBV12-3/TRBV12-4
CATETGSGNTIYF
>TRBJ1-5|TRBV3-1
CASSQSDSNQPQHF
>TRBJ1-2|TRBV7-9
CASSLLGTNYGYTF
>TRBJ2-1|TRBV10-3
CAISAGGGNNEQFF
>TRBJ1-5|TRBV9
CASSAQGASNQPQHF
>TRBJ2-7|TRBV29-1
CSVLGGLYEQYF
>TRBJ2-7|TRBV11-1
CASSLAGDSTYEQYF
>TRBJ1-3|TRBV27
CASSLTPTGNTIYF
>TRBJ1-3|TRBV20-1
CSAARGTGLDTIYF
>TRBJ2-5|TRBV29-1
CSVELAGGFETQYF
>TRBJ2-1|TRBV5-1
CASSAVAGGGYNEQFF
>TRBJ2-2|TRBV24-1
CATSDFSGDTGELFF
>TRBJ1-1|TRBV29-1
CSTRPSGDNTEAFF
>TRBJ2-3|TRBV12-3/TRBV12-4
CASSTAADLTDTQYF
>TRBJ2-2|TRBV14
CASSQAMSINTGELFF
>TRBJ2-2|TRBV7-3
CASRPGLTGELFF